Presented here are 5 T cell receptor beta chains from one specimen sequenced in a study of regulatory T cells in long-lasting Graves disease. Time point defined: newly diagnosed GD, antithyroid drugs for less than 3 months. PBMC RNA was the source of the TCR library. To make TCR beta libraries, researchers used iRepertoire HTBI primers and Arm-PCR of CDR3 regions. One entry per CDR3 protein, called by TCRdb with MiXCR from the multiplex PCR reads. The data hold around 250,000 distinct CDR3 sequences, with about 18% observed a single time. This sample also appeared in a second study, on T cells in Graves' hyperthyroidism and ophthalmopathy.

This specimen was peripheral blood mononuclear cells (PBMCs), taken at new diagnosis, from a patient treated with antithyroid drugs. These receptors all come from a woman in her 30s with Graves disease.

The table lists this clonotype with many counts. This chain joins TRBV12-3 or TRBV12-4 and TRBJ2-5; 10 bases map to TRBD1. This CDR3 contains 14 residues. The ends lost 3 bases at V and 4 bases at J; junction bases unmatched: 2. The CDR3 reads CASSFGQGGETQYF. In DNA, the CDR3 is TGTGCCAGCAGTTTTGGACAGGGGGGAGAGACCCAGTACTTC.

The J gene is TRBJ2-7, the V gene TRBV7-2; 8 bases map to TRBD2. The J segment lost 5 bases and the V segment lost 5 bases, leaving 14 bases of the junction unmatched. CDR1 is SGHTA, CDR2 FQGNSA, per germline. The CDR3 spans 16 residues. CDR3 residues: CASSPRAAGGRNEQYF. DNA for the CDR3: TGTGCCAGCAGCCCCAGAGCGGCGGGGGGCCGAAACGAGCAGTACTTC.

This clonotype was found many times. The chain joins TRBV18 to TRBJ1-2; 7 bases line up with TRBD1. The CDR3 extends over 15 amino acids. In germline, CDR1 is KGHSH, CDR2 LQKENI. The ends lost 4 bases at V and 2 bases at J; junction bases unmatched: 7. The CDR3 DNA follows: TGTGCCAGCTCACAAGGGGACAGCCTCAACTATGGCTACACCTTC. It specifies CASSQGDSLNYGYTF.

This clonotype came up many times. J is TRBJ1-5 and V is TRBV6-1; D gene uncertain. V lost 7 bases and J lost 0, with 25 bases in between. The length of the CDR3 is 19 residues. In germline, CDR1 is MNHNS, CDR2 SASEGT. As DNA, the CDR3 is TGTGCCAGCATCCGAGCCTTTAGTAGTGGGATGTCTAGCAATCAGCCCCAGCATTTT. Protein: CASIRAFSSGMSSNQPQHF.

This clonotype was seen many times. This chain connects TRBV5-8 to TRBJ1-5; 7 bases agree with TRBD1. The germline V gene encodes CDR1 SGHTS and CDR2 YDEGEE. Germline trimming cut 5 bases from V and 7 bases from J; bases unmatched to any gene: 9. The CDR3 is 14 amino acids. The CDR3 DNA reads TGTGCCAGCAGGCCCTACAGGGGCCAACAGCCCCAGCATTTT. Amino acids: CASRPYRGQQPQHF.